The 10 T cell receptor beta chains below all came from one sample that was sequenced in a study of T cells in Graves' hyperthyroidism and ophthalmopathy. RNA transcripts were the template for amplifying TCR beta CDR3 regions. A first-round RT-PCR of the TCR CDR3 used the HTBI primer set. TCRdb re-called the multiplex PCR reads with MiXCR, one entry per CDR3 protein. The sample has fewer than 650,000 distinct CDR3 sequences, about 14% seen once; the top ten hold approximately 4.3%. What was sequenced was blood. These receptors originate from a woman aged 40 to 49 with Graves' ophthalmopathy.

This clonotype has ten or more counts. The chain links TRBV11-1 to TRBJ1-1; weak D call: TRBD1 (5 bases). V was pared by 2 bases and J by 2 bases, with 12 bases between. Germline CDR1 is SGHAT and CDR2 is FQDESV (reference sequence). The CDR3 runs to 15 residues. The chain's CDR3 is CASSLSRVRNTEAFF. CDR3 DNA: TGTGCCAGCAGCTTATCCAGGGTTCGTAACACTGAAGCTTTCTTT. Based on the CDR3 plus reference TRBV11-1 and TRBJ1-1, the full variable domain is EAEVAQSPRYKITEKSQAVAFWCDPISGHATLYWYRQILGQGPELLVQFQDESVVDDSQLPKDRFSAERLKGVDSTLKIQPAELGDSAMYLCASSLSRVRNTEAFFGQGTRLTVV.

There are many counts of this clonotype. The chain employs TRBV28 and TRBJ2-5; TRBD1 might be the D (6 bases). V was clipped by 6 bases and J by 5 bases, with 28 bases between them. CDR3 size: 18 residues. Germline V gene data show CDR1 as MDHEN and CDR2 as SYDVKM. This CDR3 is CASSPTRRQDNPRETQYF. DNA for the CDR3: TGTGCCAGCAGCCCGACCCGGAGACAGGACAACCCAAGGGAGACCCAGTACTTC.

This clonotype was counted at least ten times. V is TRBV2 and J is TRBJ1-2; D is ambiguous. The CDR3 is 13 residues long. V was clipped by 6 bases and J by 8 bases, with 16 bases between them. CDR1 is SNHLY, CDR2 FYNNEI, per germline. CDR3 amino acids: CASRPGTQQGYTF. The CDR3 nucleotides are TGTGCCAGCAGGCCCGGAACACAGCAAGGCTACACCTTC.

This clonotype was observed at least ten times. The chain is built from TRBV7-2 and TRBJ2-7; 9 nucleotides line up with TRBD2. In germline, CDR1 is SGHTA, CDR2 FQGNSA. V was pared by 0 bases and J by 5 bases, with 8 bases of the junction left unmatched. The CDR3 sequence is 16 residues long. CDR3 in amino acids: CASSLAAGGYRHEQYF. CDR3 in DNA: TGTGCCAGCAGCTTAGCAGCGGGAGGTTATCGGCACGAGCAGTACTTC. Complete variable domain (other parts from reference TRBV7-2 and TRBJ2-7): GAGVSQSPSNKVTEKGKDVELRCDPISGHTALYWYRQSLGQGLEFLIYFQGNSAPDKSGLPSDRFSAERTGGSVSTLTIQRTQQEDSAVYLCASSLAAGGYRHEQYFGPGTRLTVT.

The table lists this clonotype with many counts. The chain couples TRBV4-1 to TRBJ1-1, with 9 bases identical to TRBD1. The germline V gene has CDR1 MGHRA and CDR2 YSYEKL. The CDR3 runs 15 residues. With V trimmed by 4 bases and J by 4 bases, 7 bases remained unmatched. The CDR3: CASSRPQGARTEAFF. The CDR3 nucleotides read TGCGCCAGCAGCCGACCACAGGGGGCGCGCACTGAAGCTTTCTTT.

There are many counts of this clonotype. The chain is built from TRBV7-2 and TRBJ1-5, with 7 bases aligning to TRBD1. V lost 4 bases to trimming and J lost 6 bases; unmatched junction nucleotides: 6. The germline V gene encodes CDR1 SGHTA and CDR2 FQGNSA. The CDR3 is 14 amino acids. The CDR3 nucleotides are TGTGCCAGCAGCTACACAGGGGCAGGTCAGCCCCAGCATTTT. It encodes CASSYTGAGQPQHF.

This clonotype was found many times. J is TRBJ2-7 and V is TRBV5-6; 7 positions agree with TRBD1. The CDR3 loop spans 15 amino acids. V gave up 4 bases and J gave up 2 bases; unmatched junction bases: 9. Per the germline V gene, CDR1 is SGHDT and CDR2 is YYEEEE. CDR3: CASSPAGTETYEQYF. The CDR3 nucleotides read TGTGCCAGCAGCCCCGCCGGGACAGAGACCTACGAGCAGTACTTC.

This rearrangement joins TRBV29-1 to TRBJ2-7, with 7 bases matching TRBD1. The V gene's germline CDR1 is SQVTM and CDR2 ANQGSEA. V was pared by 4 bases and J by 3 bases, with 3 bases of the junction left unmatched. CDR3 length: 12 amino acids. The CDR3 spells CSVVQGLYEQYF. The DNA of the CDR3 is TGCAGCGTTGTACAGGGGCTCTACGAGCAGTACTTC.

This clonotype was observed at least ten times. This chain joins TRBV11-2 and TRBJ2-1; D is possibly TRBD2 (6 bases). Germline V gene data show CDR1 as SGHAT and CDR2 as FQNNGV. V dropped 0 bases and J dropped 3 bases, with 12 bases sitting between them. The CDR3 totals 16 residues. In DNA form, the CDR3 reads TGTGCCAGCAGCTTAGACGACTGGGGACTCTACAATGAGCAGTTCTTC. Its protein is CASSLDDWGLYNEQFF.

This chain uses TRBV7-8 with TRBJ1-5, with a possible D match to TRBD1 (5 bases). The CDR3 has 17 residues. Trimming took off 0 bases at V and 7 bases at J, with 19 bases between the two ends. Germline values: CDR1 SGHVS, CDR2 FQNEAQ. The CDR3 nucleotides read TGTGCCAGCAGCTTAGCGCTACCAGGGAGCAGGGACCAGCCCCAGCATTTT. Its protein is CASSLALPGSRDQPQHF. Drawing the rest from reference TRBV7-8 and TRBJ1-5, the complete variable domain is GAGVSQSPRYKVAKRGQDVALRCDPISGHVSLFWYQQALGQGPEFLTYFQNEAQLDKSGLPSDRFFAERPEGSVSTLKIQRTQQEDSAVYLCASSLALPGSRDQPQHFGDGTRLSIL.